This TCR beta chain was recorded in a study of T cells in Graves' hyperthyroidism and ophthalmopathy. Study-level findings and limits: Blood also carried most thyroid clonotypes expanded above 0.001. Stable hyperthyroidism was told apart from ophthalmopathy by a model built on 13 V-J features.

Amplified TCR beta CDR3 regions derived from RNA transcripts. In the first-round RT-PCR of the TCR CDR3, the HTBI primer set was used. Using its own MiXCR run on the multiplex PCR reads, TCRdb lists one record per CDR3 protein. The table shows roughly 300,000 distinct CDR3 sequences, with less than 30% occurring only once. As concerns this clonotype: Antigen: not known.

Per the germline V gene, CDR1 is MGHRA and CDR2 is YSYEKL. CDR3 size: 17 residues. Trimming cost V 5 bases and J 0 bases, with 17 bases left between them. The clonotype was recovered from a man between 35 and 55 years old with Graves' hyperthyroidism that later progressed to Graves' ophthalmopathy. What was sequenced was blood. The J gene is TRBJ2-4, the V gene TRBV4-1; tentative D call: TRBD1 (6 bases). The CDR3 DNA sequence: TGCGCCAGCAGCGCCTGGACAGCCTCTGTAGCCAAAAACATTCAGTACTTC. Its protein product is CASSAWTASVAKNIQYF.